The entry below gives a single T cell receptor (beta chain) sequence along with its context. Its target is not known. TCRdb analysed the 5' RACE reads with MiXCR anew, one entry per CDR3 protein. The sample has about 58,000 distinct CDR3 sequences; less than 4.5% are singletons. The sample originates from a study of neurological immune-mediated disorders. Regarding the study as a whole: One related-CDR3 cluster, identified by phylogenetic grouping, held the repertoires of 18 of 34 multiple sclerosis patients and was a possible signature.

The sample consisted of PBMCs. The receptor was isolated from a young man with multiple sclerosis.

The CDR3 bases are TGCAGTGCTAGACCAAGACAGGGGTTGAACACTGAAGCTTTCTTT. Protein: CSARPRQGLNTEAFF. The V gene is TRBV20-1, the J gene TRBJ1-1; 8 bases agree with TRBD1. The CDR3 totals 15 residues. V shed 2 bases and J 0 bases; nucleotides not matched to a gene: 5. Germline CDR1 is DFQATT and CDR2 is SNEGSKA (reference sequence).